These 32 T cell receptor beta chains came from one sample sequenced in a study of CD8 T cells in Susac syndrome. About 0.5 to 1 ug RNA was reverse transcribed with random hexamers. MiXCR was run by TCRdb on the immunoSEQ multiplex PCR reads, yielding one entry per CDR3 protein. The repertoire holds some 120,000 distinct CDR3 sequences, with around 94% as singletons. Sequences were obtained from CD4+ T cells from PBMCs. The receptors come from a human donor in good health.

V is TRBV20-1 and J is TRBJ2-2; D possibly corresponds to TRBD1 (5 bases). Germline lookup yields CDR1 DFQATT and CDR2 SNEGSKA (reference sequence). Trimming took off 5 bases at V and 5 bases at J, with 12 bases between the two ends. The CDR3 loop spans 13 amino acids. CDR3 sequence (DNA): TGCAGTGCTGGCAGGGCGGAGACCGGGGAGCTGTTTTTT. It encodes CSAGRAETGELFF.

The rearrangement joins TRBV16 to TRBJ1-1; D gene uncertain. The V gene's germline CDR1 is KGHSY and CDR2 FQNENV. V was clipped by 0 bases and J by 6 bases, with 14 bases between them. The CDR3 loop spans 15 amino acids. The CDR3 DNA follows: TGTGCCAGCAGCCAATCGTTGCCAGGAGGTTCTGAAGCTTTCTTT. Its translation is CASSQSLPGGSEAFF.

The CDR3 nucleotides are TGTGCCAGCAGTCCCAGGGATTTCCAAGAGACCCAGTACTTC. Its protein is CASSPRDFQETQYF. This chain uses TRBV28 with TRBJ2-5; possibly TRBD1 for D (5 bases). This CDR3 is 14 amino acids long. V was pared by 5 bases and J by 1 base, with 11 bases between. Germline V gene sequence: CDR1 MDHEN, CDR2 SYDVKM.

This clonotype was found once. The rearrangement links TRBV20-1 to TRBJ2-7; no definite D call. Per germline, CDR1 DFQATT and CDR2 SNEGSKA (reference sequence). Trimming removed 6 bases at V and 5 bases at J, with 14 bases between. CDR3 length: 12 residues. CDR3 sequence reads: CSARDAVDEQYF. CDR3 coding DNA: TGCAGTGCGCGCGACGCGGTGGACGAGCAGTACTTC.

As DNA, the CDR3 is TGCGCCAGCAGCTACGCCGGGACAGGGGAGAGCGAGCAGTACTTC. This codes for CASSYAGTGESEQYF. The chain employs TRBV5-1 and TRBJ2-7; the match to TRBD1 covers 10 bases. J was trimmed by 6 bases and V by 3 bases; bases with no gene match: 9. In germline, CDR1 is SGHRS, CDR2 YFSETQ. The CDR3 is 15 amino acids.

The chain uses TRBV5-1 and TRBJ2-7; 7 nucleotides align to TRBD1. Per germline, CDR1 SGHRS and CDR2 YFSETQ. The length of the CDR3 is 16 residues. The V and J ends lost 4 bases and 2 bases, in that order; junction bases with no gene match: 12. The DNA of the CDR3 is TGCGCCAGCAGCCCGCGGTGGACAGGAGGCACCTACGAGCAGTACTTC. It yields the protein CASSPRWTGGTYEQYF.

CDR3 sequence: CSARLDRLQETQYF. CDR3 in DNA: TGCAGTGCTAGACTAGACAGGCTACAAGAGACCCAGTACTTC. The rearrangement links TRBV20-1 to TRBJ2-5, with D possibly being TRBD1 (6 bases). This CDR3 region has 14 residues. Germline loops: CDR1 DFQATT, CDR2 SNEGSKA (reference sequence). The V end lost 2 bases, the J end lost 2 bases, and 12 bases lay between the germline ends.

The chain couples TRBV5-5 to TRBJ2-3, with 9 bases that match TRBD2. V lost 0 bases and J lost 4; bases outside the gene matches: 6. CDR1 SGHKS and CDR2 YYEKEE come from the germline V gene (reference sequence). The CDR3 sequence is 16 residues long. Written as DNA, the CDR3 is TGTGCCAGCAGCTTGGCGGCTAGCGGGATCGCAGATACGCAGTATTTT. This codes for CASSLAASGIADTQYF.

V and J are TRBV18 and TRBJ2-3; the D gene is possibly TRBD2 (6 bases). Germline CDR1 is KGHSH and CDR2 is LQKENI. CDR3 length: 13 residues. The germline V and J ends were trimmed by 0 bases and 11 bases, with 12 bases remaining between them. The CDR3 nucleotides read TGTGCCAGCTCACCACCATCAACTAGCCTGCAGTATTTT. Amino acid sequence: CASSPPSTSLQYF.

The rearrangement uses TRBV9 and TRBJ2-1; 9 bases are shared with TRBD1. V lost 2 bases, J lost 7 bases, and 7 bases stayed unmatched. CDR3 length equals 15 residues. Germline CDR1 SGDLS, CDR2 YYNGEE. The CDR3 bases are TGTGCCAGCAGCGTCGTACAGGGGGCGCGGAATGAGCAGTTCTTC. Translation: CASSVVQGARNEQFF.

The chain links TRBV2 to TRBJ2-5; D gene ambiguous. In germline, CDR1 is SNHLY, CDR2 FYNNEI. The CDR3 spans 14 residues. Trimming removed 2 bases at V and 3 bases at J, with 10 bases between. CDR3: CASSETEGKETQYF. CDR3 DNA: TGTGCCAGCAGTGAAACGGAAGGGAAAGAGACCCAGTACTTC.

This chain joins TRBV5-4 and TRBJ2-7; 8 bases align to TRBD2. With V trimmed by 4 bases and J by 7 bases, 1 base remained unmatched. Germline V lookup: CDR1 SGHNT, CDR2 YYREEE (reference sequence). CDR3 length: 11 amino acids. CDR3 in amino acids: CASSREGEQYF. Here the CDR3 DNA reads TGTGCCAGCAGCCGGGAGGGAGAGCAGTACTTC.

The CDR3 region has the DNA TGTGCCAGCAGTGAAATAGGCGGGGGGAACACCGGGGAGCTGTTTTTT. As protein: CASSEIGGGNTGELFF. The chain uses TRBV25-1 and TRBJ2-2, with 7 bases identical to TRBD2. Germline loops: CDR1 MGHDK, CDR2 SYGVNS. The CDR3 loop spans 16 amino acids. With V trimmed by 2 bases and J by 1 base, 4 bases remained unmatched.

The rearrangement links TRBV6-5 to TRBJ1-1, with D perhaps matching TRBD1 (5 bases). The germline V gene encodes CDR1 MNHEY and CDR2 SVGAGI. Deletions cut 0 bases from V and 0 bases from J, with 8 bases between. The CDR3 is made up of 15 amino acids. The CDR3 nucleotides read TGTGCCAGCAGTTACTCGGGGGTTATGAACACTGAAGCTTTCTTT. It yields the protein CASSYSGVMNTEAFF.

V usage is TRBV7-9 and J usage is TRBJ1-2; D remains unclear. This CDR3 has 12 amino acids. The V end was cut by 7 bases, the J end by 4 bases, with 10 bases between. Looked up from germline, CDR1 is SEHNR and CDR2 is FQNEAQ (reference sequence). The CDR3 sequence is CASTPEGYGYTF. CDR3 DNA: TGTGCCAGCACCCCGGAGGGCTATGGCTACACCTTC.

This rearrangement joins TRBV5-1 to TRBJ1-2; D gene unclear. V dropped 7 bases and J dropped 4 bases, with 17 bases sitting between them. CDR1 and CDR2 from the germline V gene are SGHRS and YFSETQ. The CDR3 consists of 14 residues. CDR3 sequence: CASSGQSSGYGYTF. The CDR3 DNA reads TGCGCCAGCTCCGGCCAGTCTTCTGGCTATGGCTACACCTTC.

The V and J genes are TRBV29-1 and TRBJ2-7; TRBD2 might be the D (5 bases). The V end was cut by 2 bases, the J end by 4 bases, with 18 bases between. Germline values: CDR1 SQVTM, CDR2 ANQGSEA. The length of the CDR3 is 15 residues. CDR3 sequence reads: CSVEISIGGPYEQYF. CDR3 nucleotide sequence: TGCAGCGTTGAAATTTCAATAGGAGGTCCGTACGAGCAGTACTTC.

The rearrangement joins TRBV5-1 to TRBJ2-3; 11 bases agree with TRBD2. The CDR3 is made up of 14 amino acids. The germline gives CDR1 SGHRS, CDR2 YFSETQ. V lost 7 bases, J lost 6 bases, and 7 bases stayed unmatched. CDR3 sequence (DNA): TGCGCCAGCTGCCTGCTAGCGGGAGGTGATACGCAGTATTTT. Its translation is CASCLLAGGDTQYF.

The sample holds one count of this clonotype. The V gene is TRBV23-1, the J gene TRBJ2-3; D is perhaps TRBD1 (5 bases). TRBV23-1 counts as an open reading frame of uncertain function. CDR3 length equals 17 residues. V was shortened by 7 bases and J by 1 base, with 21 bases between the two germline ends. CDR3 protein: CASNRDSLVVGTDTQYF. CDR3 coding DNA: TGCGCCAGCAATCGAGACAGTTTAGTTGTGGGCACAGATACGCAGTATTTT.

For the CDR3, the DNA is TGTGCCAGCAGCCGGGACAGGGTTATCGAGCAGTACTTC. Translating gives CASSRDRVIEQYF. The J gene is TRBJ2-7, the V gene TRBV5-6, with TRBD1 matching over 9 bases. Trimming took 4 bases from V and 6 from J; bases not matched to a gene: 5. This CDR3 has 13 residues. Germline loops: CDR1 SGHDT, CDR2 YYEEEE. Combining the CDR3 with reference TRBV5-6 and TRBJ2-7 gives the whole variable domain DAGVTQSPTHLIKTRGQQVTLRCSPKSGHDTVSWYQQALGQGPQFIFQYYEEEERQRGNFPDRFSGHQFPNYSSELNVNALLLGDSALYLCASSRDRVIEQYFGPGTRLTVT.

V and J are TRBV7-9 and TRBJ2-1; the D is unclear. This CDR3 region has 12 residues. Deletions cut 10 bases from V and 1 base from J, with 8 bases between. Germline assignment: CDR1 SEHNR and CDR2 FQNEAQ (reference sequence). CDR3 in DNA: TGTGCCATCGGCGATTCCTACAATGAGCAGTTCTTC. Amino acid sequence: CAIGDSYNEQFF.

The chain combines TRBV4-1 with TRBJ1-2, with 9 bases lining up with TRBD1. Germline lookup yields CDR1 MGHRA and CDR2 YSYEKL. V shed 4 bases and J 6 bases; nucleotides not matched to a gene: 3. CDR3 size: 13 residues. CDR3 DNA sequence: TGCGCCAGCAGCCGACAGGGGGGAAATGGCTACACCTTC. Protein sequence: CASSRQGGNGYTF.

The chain links TRBV6-2 or TRBV6-3 to TRBJ2-1; D is unclear. Per the germline V gene, CDR1 is MNHEY and CDR2 is SVGEGT. With 6 bases removed from V and 9 bases from J, the gap between germline ends came to 12 bases. CDR3 length: 12 amino acids. The CDR3 spells CASRRPNTEQFF. CDR3 in DNA: TGTGCCAGCAGACGCCCCAACACTGAGCAGTTCTTC.

The rearrangement uses TRBV29-1 and TRBJ2-7; 11 positions match TRBD1. The germline gives CDR1 SQVTM, CDR2 ANQGSEA. Trimming at V came to 4 bases and at J to 2 bases, leaving 7 bases not matched to a gene. The CDR3 covers 15 residues. The CDR3 is CSVAGGGQGAYEQYF. CDR3 nucleotide sequence: TGCAGCGTTGCTGGGGGGGGACAGGGGGCCTACGAGCAGTACTTC.

This chain joins TRBV20-1 and TRBJ2-3; 7 bases fit TRBD1. V trimming: 4 bases; J trimming: 1 base; junction bases outside the gene matches: 2. The germline gives CDR1 DFQATT, CDR2 SNEGSKA (reference sequence). The CDR3 extends over 13 amino acids. The chain's CDR3 is CSANGQGTDTQYF. CDR3 nucleotides: TGCAGTGCTAATGGACAGGGCACAGATACGCAGTATTTT.

V is TRBV6-2 or TRBV6-3 and J is TRBJ2-1; 12 nucleotides align to TRBD2. Germline lookup yields CDR1 MNHEY and CDR2 SVGEGT. V trimming: 2 bases; J trimming: 0 bases; junction bases outside the gene matches: 14. The CDR3 spans 21 residues. The CDR3 region is CASSYPSKRTSGRSSYNEQFF. DNA for the CDR3: TGTGCCAGCAGTTACCCCTCCAAACGAACTAGCGGGAGGAGCTCCTACAATGAGCAGTTCTTC.

The gene calls are TRBV20-1 and TRBJ2-2; D ambiguous. The germline gives CDR1 DFQATT, CDR2 SNEGSKA (reference sequence). V lost 6 bases and J 8 bases, leaving 10 bases between the germline ends. The CDR3 is 11 amino acids. CDR3 region: CSARRAGELFF. As DNA, the CDR3 is TGCAGTGCCAGGAGAGCTGGGGAGCTGTTTTTT.

The CDR3 bases are TGTGCCAGCAGCACCACTAGCGGGAGCTACAATGAGCAGTTCTTC. The encoded protein is CASSTTSGSYNEQFF. The rearrangement uses TRBV5-4 and TRBJ2-1; 11 bases fit TRBD2. This CDR3 has 15 residues. Trimming cost V 4 bases and J 3 bases; bases outside gene matches: 3. The germline gives CDR1 SGHNT, CDR2 YYREEE (reference sequence).

The chain combines TRBV2 with TRBJ2-4, with a weak D call TRBD1 (6 bases). Germline V gene data show CDR1 as SNHLY and CDR2 as FYNNEI. The CDR3 spans 15 residues. Deletions cut 5 bases from V and 0 bases from J, with 11 bases between. DNA for the CDR3: TGTGCCAGCAGTCGACAGGAAGTAGCCAAAAACATTCAGTACTTC. Protein product: CASSRQEVAKNIQYF.

This sequence joins TRBV12-3 or TRBV12-4 and TRBJ2-2, with 8 bases lining up with TRBD1. The CDR3 sequence is 16 residues long. V shed 2 bases and J 7 bases; nucleotides not matched to a gene: 9. CDR3 bases: TGTGCCAGCAGTTTATTGCAGGGGGCGTTTAGCGGGGAGCTGTTTTTT. It translates to CASSLLQGAFSGELFF.

The gene calls are TRBV3-1 and TRBJ2-1; perhaps TRBD2 as D (6 bases). CDR1 is LGHDT, CDR2 YNNKEL, per germline (reference sequence). There are 15 residues in the CDR3. V lost 2 bases, J lost 7 bases, and 15 bases lay in between. In DNA form, the CDR3 reads TGTGCCAGCAGCCAAATCTCGGGAGCCGGGAATGAGCAGTTCTTC. It encodes CASSQISGAGNEQFF.

This clonotype was observed once. This chain joins TRBV2 and TRBJ2-1; no definite D call. From germline, CDR1 is SNHLY and CDR2 FYNNEI. Trimming stripped 5 bases from V and 10 bases from J, with 15 bases between. This CDR3 has 13 residues. CDR3 nucleotides: TGTGCCAGCAGTAGGACCACCCTTACCGAGCAGTTCTTC. This translates into CASSRTTLTEQFF.